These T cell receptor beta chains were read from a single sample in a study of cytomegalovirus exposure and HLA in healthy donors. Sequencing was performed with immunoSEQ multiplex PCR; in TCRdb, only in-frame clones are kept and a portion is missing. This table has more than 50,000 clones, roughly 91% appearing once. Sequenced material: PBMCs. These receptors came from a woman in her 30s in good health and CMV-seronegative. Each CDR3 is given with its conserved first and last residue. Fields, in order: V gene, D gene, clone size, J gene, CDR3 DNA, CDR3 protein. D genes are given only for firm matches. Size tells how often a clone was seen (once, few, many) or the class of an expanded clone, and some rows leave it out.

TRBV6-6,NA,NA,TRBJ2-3,TGTGCCAGCAGTTACTACCAGGCTCATACGCAGTATTTT,CASSYYQAHTQYF
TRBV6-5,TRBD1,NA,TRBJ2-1,TGTGCCAGCAGCCCGGGACAGGAATACAATGAGCAGTTCTTC,CASSPGQEYNEQFF
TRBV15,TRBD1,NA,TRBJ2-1,TGTGCCACCAGCATGGGTAGGGGGCGTTTCAATGAGCAGTTCTTC,CATSMGRGRFNEQFF
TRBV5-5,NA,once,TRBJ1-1,TGTGCCAGCAGCCCCGGACAGATCCTCATGAACACTGAAGCTTTCTTT,CASSPGQILMNTEAFF
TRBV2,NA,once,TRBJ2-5,TGTGCCAGCAGAAGGGACTACCAAGAGACCCAGTACTTC,CASRRDYQETQYF
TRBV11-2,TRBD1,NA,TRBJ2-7,TGTGCCAGCAGCTTAGGGACAGGGGGCAGCTACGAGCAGTACTTC,CASSLGTGGSYEQYF
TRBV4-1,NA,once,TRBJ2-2,TGCGCCAGCAGCCACCGGGACAAAAACACCGGGGAGCTGTTTTTT,CASSHRDKNTGELFF
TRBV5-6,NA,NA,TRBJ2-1,TGTGCCAGCAGCTTGGCTAGATCCTACAATGAGCAGTTCTTC,CASSLARSYNEQFF
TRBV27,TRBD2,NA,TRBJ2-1,TGTGCCAGCGGGGCCGGGACTACATACAATGAGCAGTTCTTC,CASGAGTTYNEQFF
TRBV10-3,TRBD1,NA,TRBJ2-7,TGTGCCATCAGTGAAACTGACAGGGGCCACGAGCAGTACTTC,CAISETDRGHEQYF
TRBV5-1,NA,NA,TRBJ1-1,TGCGCCAGCAGCGCCATGGTTGGAGAGAACACTGAAGCTTTCTTT,CASSAMVGENTEAFF
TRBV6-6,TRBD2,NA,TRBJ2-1,TGTGCCAGCAGTACTAGCGGGAGGGCCCCCTACAATGAGCAGTTCTTC,CASSTSGRAPYNEQFF
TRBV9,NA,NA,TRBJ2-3,TGTGCCAGCAGCGTAGCTGTAGCAGATACGCAGTATTTT,CASSVAVADTQYF
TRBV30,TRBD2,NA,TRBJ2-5,TGTGCCTGGAGTGGAGCTTCCGGACTAGCGGGACTGGGAGAGACCCAGTACTTC,CAWSGASGLAGLGETQYF
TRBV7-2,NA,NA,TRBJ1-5,TGTGCCAGCAGCTACGCATCCGGGAGCAATCAGCCCCAGCATTTT,CASSYASGSNQPQHF
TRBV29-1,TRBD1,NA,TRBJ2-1,TGCAGCACCCCATACAGGGGGCTCGGATCGAATGAGCAGTTCTTC,CSTPYRGLGSNEQFF
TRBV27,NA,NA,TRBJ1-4,TGTGCCAGCAGTTTTCTCCCACGAGGACAGGAAAAACTGTTTTTT,CASSFLPRGQEKLFF
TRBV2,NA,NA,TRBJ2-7,TGTGCCAGCCAGTCTAGCGACAACCCCTACGAGCAGTACTTC,CASQSSDNPYEQYF
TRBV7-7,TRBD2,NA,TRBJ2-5,TGTGCTAGCAGCTCGCTAGCGGAAGAGACCCAGTACTTC,CASSSLAEETQYF
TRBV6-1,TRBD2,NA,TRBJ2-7,TGTGCCAGCAGTCCGACTAGCGGGCAATCCTACGAGCAGTACTTC,CASSPTSGQSYEQYF
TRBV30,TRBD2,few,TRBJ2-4,TGTGCCTGGAGTCTGAGATTAGCGGGAGGGGGGAACATTCAGTACTTC,CAWSLRLAGGGNIQYF
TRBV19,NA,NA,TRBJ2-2,TGTGCCAGTAGCCAAACTAGTTGGGAGCTGTTTTTT,CASSQTSWELFF
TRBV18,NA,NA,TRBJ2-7,TGTGCCAGCTCACCACGGCAGGGGACCTACGAGCAGTACTTC,CASSPRQGTYEQYF
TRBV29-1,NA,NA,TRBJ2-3,TGCAGCGCCCGGGACTCCAGTATTACAGATACGCAGTATTTT,CSARDSSITDTQYF
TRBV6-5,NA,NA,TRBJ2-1,TGTGCCAGCAGTCGTCGTGAGTCCTACAATGAGCAGTTCTTC,CASSRRESYNEQFF
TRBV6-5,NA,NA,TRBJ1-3,TGTGCCAGTAGTCGACAGTACCCTGGAAACACCATATATTTT,CASSRQYPGNTIYF
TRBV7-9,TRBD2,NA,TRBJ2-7,TGTGCCAGCAGCACTAGCGGGAGGATTTACGAGCAGTACTTC,CASSTSGRIYEQYF
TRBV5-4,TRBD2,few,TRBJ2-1,TGTGCCAGCAGCCTAGCAAGCGGGAGGGCCTACAATGAGCAGTTCTTC,CASSLASGRAYNEQFF
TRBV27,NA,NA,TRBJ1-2,TGTGCCAGCAAAATGGGGGGGGAAGCTAACTATGGCTACACCTTC,CASKMGGEANYGYTF
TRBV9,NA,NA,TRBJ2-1,TGTGCCAGCAGCGTAAGGGGTGAGGTATACAATGAGCAGTTCTTC,CASSVRGEVYNEQFF
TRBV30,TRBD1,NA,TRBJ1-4,TGTGCCTGGGGACAGGGTAGAGAAAAACTGTTTTTT,CAWGQGREKLFF
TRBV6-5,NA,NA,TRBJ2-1,TGTGCCAGCAGTCCGGACTTCCACTACAATGAGCAGTTCTTC,CASSPDFHYNEQFF
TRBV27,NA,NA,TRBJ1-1,TGTGCCAGCAGTTTACCGCCAGGGACTGAAGCTTTCTTT,CASSLPPGTEAFF
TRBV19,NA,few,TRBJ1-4,TGTGCCAGTAAATTGACAGTCTCCGAGAAACTGTTTTTT,CASKLTVSEKLFF
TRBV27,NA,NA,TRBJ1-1,TGTGCCAGCAGTTTATCGAATGAATACGGGACTGAAGCTTTCTTT,CASSLSNEYGTEAFF
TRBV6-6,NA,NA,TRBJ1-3,TGTGCCAGCAATTCAGGGTCAGGAAACACCATATATTTT,CASNSGSGNTIYF
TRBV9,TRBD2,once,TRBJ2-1,TGTGCCAGCAGCGTAACTAGCGGGACTGCGTATGAGCAGTTCTTC,CASSVTSGTAYEQFF
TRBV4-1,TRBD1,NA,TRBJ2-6,TGCGCCAGCAGCCCGTCAGGGAACAGGGGCTCTGGGGCCAACGTCCTGACTTTC,CASSPSGNRGSGANVLTF
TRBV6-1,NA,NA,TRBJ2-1,TGTGCCAGCAGTGAATTACCCGGGTCAGACTACAATGAGCAGTTCTTC,CASSELPGSDYNEQFF
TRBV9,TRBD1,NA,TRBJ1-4,TGTGCCAGCAGCGCCGACAGGGGCCACAATCGGGATGAAAAACTGTTTTTT,CASSADRGHNRDEKLFF
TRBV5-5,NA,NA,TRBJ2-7,TGTGCCAGCAGCTTGTTGGGGAGTTCGCGGGGCCAATTAAAGATTCAGTACTTC,CASSLLGSSRGQLKIQYF
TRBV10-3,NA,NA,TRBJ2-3,TGTGCCATCTCCCGGTCTAGCACAGATACGCAGTATTTT,CAISRSSTDTQYF
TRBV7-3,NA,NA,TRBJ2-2,TGTGCCAGCAGCCGGGACACCGGGGAGCTGTTTTTT,CASSRDTGELFF
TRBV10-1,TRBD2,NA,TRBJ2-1,TGCGCCAGCCTGTTCACGAGCGGCGGGACTAGCGGGAGGAATGAGCAGTTCTTC,CASLFTSGGTSGRNEQFF